This section outlines one TCR beta chain sequence together with its context. This clone was detected a few times. Its cognate antigen has yet to be identified. Base qualities are not provided; no much larger clone lies one nucleotide away. Sample time point, as interpreted from the label and publication: baseline before first vaccination. Vaccinee samples came from UK trials COV001 and COV002, including a single-blind randomized controlled phase 2/3 trial of AZD1222 (ChAdOx1 nCoV-19) in healthy adults. For TCRbeta chain sequencing, PBMC samples from trial participants were taken at day 0 and at day 28 after the second dose. CDR3 length: 15 amino acids, cysteine to phenylalanine. The sequence is cut down to CDR3 DNA, 45 bases in frame from base 1. Deletion took 1 base off V and 2 bases off J, with a span of 12 bases between the germline ends. According to the germline V gene (reference sequence), CDR1 reads LNHNV and CDR2 reads YYDKDF.

The sample belongs to a study of T cell responses to AZD1222 COVID-19 vaccine (dated by TCRdb to the early 2020s). Regarding the complete study: AZD1222 recipients whose second dose came at about 4 weeks and those whose second dose came at about 12 weeks were combined into one group, since spike-specific TCR depth and breadth did not differ between the two schedules. Trial participants were enrolled by age into 18-55, 56-69 and 70-plus year subgroups, with approximately 150, 30 and 60 TCR-sequenced participants respectively. TCR sequencing covered over 230 trial participants: 200 to 220 given two doses of AZD1222 and 26 given two doses of MenACWY control vaccine.

General study outcomes and caveats: Reportedly, close to half of the unique spike-specific TCRs recognized epitopes lying outside the regions that are mutated in the B.1.351 and B.1.1.7 variants. Conclusions about previously exposed vaccinees were limited because only six AZD1222 recipients were SARS-CoV-2 seropositive at baseline. In the small 56-69-year group, the increase in depth fell short of significance, most likely because of low power. Spike-specific TCR breadth and depth rose significantly after two AZD1222 doses compared with day 0 and with MenACWY recipients. Participants were mostly white British and included more females than males, and it was suggested by the authors that clonal diversity may have been underestimated. The whole spike protein was spanned by vaccine-associated CD4 TCRs, and dominant responses were seen in regions 160-218 and 743-854. No day 14 peak-response samples were available, so repertoires were characterized only after the peak T cell response.

The CDR3 regions of human TCRbeta chains were subjected to immunosequencing. Turning to the authors' computational methods: TCRs in the repertoires were matched against a reference library of SARS-CoV-2-specific TCRs that had been generated with the MIRA antigen-specificity platform. Breadth was defined as the fraction of unique TCRs that were SARS-CoV-2-associated. Depth was defined as the fraction of total T cells that were SARS-CoV-2-associated. Using the MIRA data, each spike-specific TCR was mapped to the spike region that the TCR reacts to and placed in a CD4 or CD8 class. Log10-transformed breadth and depth values were compared by one-way ANOVA with Sidak's multiple comparisons tests. Here the immuneACCESS table is served through TCRdb, limited to in-frame sequences with V and J called. Missing clones are a known gap in these copies; in checked studies unresolved V genes cover under half, and the rest lacks a known reason. That table is the source of V, J and clone size, and D and trimming were worked out from the DNA. Within this sample are about 100,000 clones, with roughly nine tenths of them counted one time only. Around 2% of the sample rests with the top ten.

The chain is made from TRBV15 and TRBJ2-7; there is no confident call for the D gene. The clonotype originates from an adult in good health. The specimen was peripheral blood, collected on day 0 of AZD1222 vaccination. The nucleotide sequence reads TGTGCCACCAGCAGAGCCCCCGCAAATACCTACGAGCAGTACTTC. Translated, it reads CATSRAPANTYEQYF.